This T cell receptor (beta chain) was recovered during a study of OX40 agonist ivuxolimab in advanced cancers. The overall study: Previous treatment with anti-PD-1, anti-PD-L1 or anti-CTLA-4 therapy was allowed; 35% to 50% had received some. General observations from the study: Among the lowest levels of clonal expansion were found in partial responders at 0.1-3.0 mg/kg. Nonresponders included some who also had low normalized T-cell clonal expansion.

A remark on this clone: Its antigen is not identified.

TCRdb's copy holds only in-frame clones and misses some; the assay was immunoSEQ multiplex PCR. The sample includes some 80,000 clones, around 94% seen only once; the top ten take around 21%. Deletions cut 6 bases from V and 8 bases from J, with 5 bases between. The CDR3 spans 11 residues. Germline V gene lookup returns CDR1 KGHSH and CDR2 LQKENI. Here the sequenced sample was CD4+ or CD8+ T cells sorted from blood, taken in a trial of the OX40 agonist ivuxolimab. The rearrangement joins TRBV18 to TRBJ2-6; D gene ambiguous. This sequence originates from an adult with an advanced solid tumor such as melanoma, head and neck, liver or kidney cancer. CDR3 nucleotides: TGTGCCAGCTCGGGGACCAACGTCCTGACTTTC. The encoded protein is CASSGTNVLTF.